This T cell receptor beta chain was documented in a study of tumor-infiltrating lymphocytes in primary liver carcinoma. Study context: The patients comprised men and women between the ages of 30 and 69 years. Lesions, classed as T1-T3 N0M0, spanned 4.2 to 10 cm across. Yields of productive TCRbeta reads ranged from roughly 3.5 to 7.13 million per sample and were similar across tissue types. Study conclusions and caveats: The samples were not sorted (they were bulk), so CD4+ and CD8+ repertoires were not compared.

The input was about 490 ng total RNA; TCR beta cDNA was made from it with a constant-region primer. Investigators got TCR beta libraries out of three nested multiplex PCR rounds, done with slightly modified ARM-PCR. Use of TRBV1-TRBV30 forward primers with a C-beta reverse primer characterized the first two PCR rounds, which lasted around 11 cycles each. MiXCR was run by TCRdb on the multiplex PCR reads, yielding one entry per CDR3 protein. The sample has about 310,000 distinct CDR3 sequences; 45% to 70% are singletons. The authors took blood RNA from unsorted whole blood and also extracted germline DNA. On this clonotype itself: Its antigen is unidentified. Germline is not matched at one junction end, which may reflect a read error.

CDR3 length equals 14 residues. Germline loops: CDR1 SGHAT, CDR2 FQNNGV. The receptor's source is a woman in her twenties or thirties with primary liver carcinoma and hepatitis B virus infection. Sequenced sample: peripheral blood. This sequence joins TRBV11-2 and TRBJ2-1; 9 nucleotides match TRBD2. The CDR3 region has the DNA TGTGCCAACAGCTTAGCGGGAGTAATTATTGGGCAGTTCTTC. It encodes CANSLAGVIIGQFF.